This T cell receptor beta chain was retrieved from a study of T cell responses to AZD1222 COVID-19 vaccine. Sequencing was performed with immunoSEQ multiplex PCR; in TCRdb, only in-frame clones are kept and a portion is missing. Counted here are 90,000 to 120,000 clones, more than 85% occurring once; the ten biggest clones make up about 1.2%. Germline values: CDR1 SNHLY, CDR2 FYNNEI. V shed 0 bases, J shed 0 bases, and the junction held 2 bases outside the gene matches. This CDR3 contains 16 residues. This sequence was found in an adult in good health. The V and J genes are TRBV2 and TRBJ1-5, with 7 positions matching TRBD1. This specimen consisted of peripheral blood, obtained on day 0 of AZD1222 vaccination. The CDR3 spells CASSEARTGSNQPQHF. Written as DNA, the CDR3 is TGTGCCAGCAGTGAAGCGCGGACAGGTAGCAATCAGCCCCAGCATTTT.